The 21 T cell receptor beta chains below come from one sample, sequenced in a study of neurological immune-mediated disorders (dated by TCRdb to the late 2010s). The protocol used for the library was 5' RACE. The sequencer was an Illumina HiSeq 2500. TCRdb applied fastp at Q25 and MiXCR to the public reads, then kept only in-frame beta chains. Rows matching on CDR3 protein sequence are summarized as one entry with the most common DNA and genes. This sample comprises more than 45,000 distinct CDR3 sequences, 4.2% of them detected only once. The top ten constitute about 3.1% of the sample. What was sequenced was PBMCs. The receptors originated from a man aged 50 to 60 with multiple sclerosis.

This clonotype was recorded many times. This chain links TRBV5-1 with TRBJ2-1; the D gene is possibly TRBD2 (5 bases). Germline V lookup: CDR1 SGHRS, CDR2 YFSETQ. V lost 4 bases and J lost 2, with 13 bases in between. The CDR3 is 15 amino acids. The CDR3: CASSRGWGPYNEQFF. CDR3 DNA: TGCGCCAGCAGCCGGGGATGGGGTCCCTACAATGAGCAGTTCTTC.

The sample holds many counts of this clonotype. The CDR3 DNA is TGTGCCACCCACGGGGGGAACACCGGGGAGCTGTTTTTT. Translated, it gives CATHGGNTGELFF. This chain joins TRBV24-1 and TRBJ2-2; maybe TRBD2 (6 bases). Germline V gives CDR1 KGHDR, CDR2 SFDVKD. The CDR3 has 13 amino acids. Trimming stripped 9 bases from V and 1 base from J, with 8 bases between.

The table lists this clonotype with many counts. The J gene is TRBJ1-5, the V gene TRBV12-3 or TRBV12-4; a weak D match, TRBD1 (6 bases). The CDR3 is made up of 14 amino acids. The V end was cut by 5 bases, the J end by 2 bases, with 10 bases between. This chain's CDR3 is CASSRTAGNQPQHF. As DNA, the CDR3 is TGTGCCAGCAGTAGGACAGCGGGCAATCAGCCCCAGCATTTT.

This clonotype turned up a few times. The chain recombines TRBV14 with TRBJ2-7, with TRBD2 identical over 13 bases. The CDR3 contains 16 residues. After removal of 0 bases from V and 4 bases from J, the junction contained 3 bases not matched to a gene. The germline gives CDR1 SGHDN, CDR2 FVKESK. The CDR3 loop reads CASSQEGTSGNYEQYF. The CDR3 DNA follows: TGTGCCAGCAGCCAAGAAGGGACTAGCGGGAATTACGAGCAGTACTTC.

This clonotype was observed many times. This sequence joins TRBV7-9 and TRBJ2-5, with 7 positions matching TRBD1. Germline CDR1 is SEHNR and CDR2 is FQNEAQ (reference sequence). V lost 5 bases and J lost 1; bases outside the gene matches: 4. The CDR3 length is 14 residues. CDR3 sequence: CASSHRGTQETQYF. CDR3 in DNA: TGTGCCAGCAGCCACAGGGGCACCCAAGAGACCCAGTACTTC.

V usage is TRBV12-3 or TRBV12-4 and J usage is TRBJ2-7; D possibly corresponds to TRBD2 (6 bases). V was clipped by 7 bases and J by 6 bases, with 13 bases between them. The CDR3 is 12 residues long. The CDR3 is CASTRDGGEQYF. The CDR3 region has the DNA TGTGCCAGCACCAGGGACGGGGGCGAGCAGTACTTC.

This clonotype was detected ten times or more. Germline is not matched at one junction end, which may reflect a read error. This chain connects TRBV5-1 to TRBJ1-6, with D tentatively TRBD1 (5 bases). Germline V lookup: CDR1 SGHRS, CDR2 YFSETQ. The CDR3 is 15 residues long. The CDR3 DNA follows: TGCGCCAGCAGCCTGGGAGGGGCCCGAGATTCACCCCTCAACTTT. This translates into CASSLGGARDSPLNF. The full variable domain, in which reference TRBV5-1 and TRBJ1-6 provide the parts outside the CDR3, is KAGVTQTPRYLIKTRGQQVTLSCSPISGHRSVSWYQQTPGQGLQFLFEYFSETQRNKGNFPGRFSGRQFSNSRSEMNVSTLELGDSALYLCASSLGGARDSPLNFGNGTRLTVT.

The chain links TRBV28 to TRBJ2-7, with D uncertain. Per the germline V gene, CDR1 is MDHEN and CDR2 is SYDVKM. CDR3 length: 14 residues. V lost 5 bases and J lost 9, with 20 bases in between. Here the CDR3 reads CASSPGKGKGVQYF. The CDR3 DNA follows: TGTGCCAGCAGTCCCGGAAAGGGCAAAGGAGTGCAGTACTTC.

The chain combines TRBV7-3 with TRBJ1-1, with TRBD1 matching over 9 bases. Per germline, CDR1 SGHTA and CDR2 FQGTGA. The CDR3 runs to 14 residues. V was pared by 4 bases and J by 3 bases, with 3 bases of the junction left unmatched. CDR3 bases: TGTGCCAGCAGCTACAGGGGGCCGGACACTGAAGCTTTCTTT. Its protein is CASSYRGPDTEAFF. Complete variable domain (other parts from reference TRBV7-3 and TRBJ1-1): GAGVSQTPSNKVTEKGKYVELRCDPISGHTALYWYRQSLGQGPEFLIYFQGTGAADDSGLPNDRFFAVRPEGSVSTLKIQRTERGDSAVYLCASSYRGPDTEAFFGQGTRLTVV.

In this sample, this clonotype turned up many times. DNA of the CDR3: TGCGCCAGCAGCCCGGTTCCGGGACAGGGTTACGAGCAGTTCTTC. It translates to CASSPVPGQGYEQFF. This rearrangement joins TRBV4-1 to TRBJ2-1; TRBD1 aligns across 9 bases. This CDR3 has 15 amino acids. Looked up from germline, CDR1 is MGHRA and CDR2 is YSYEKL. V shed 4 bases, J shed 10 bases, and the junction held 11 bases outside the gene matches.

On this clonotype itself: A much larger clone differs by one base, so this may be a read error. The chain is built from TRBV21-1 and TRBJ2-4; the table's D call of TRBD1 was not tested on the DNA. TRBV21-1 is listed as a pseudogene. The CDR3 consists of 14 residues. CDR3 in DNA: TGTGCCAGCACGGGAAAGGGTACCAAAAAAATTCAGTACTTC. Translation: CASTGKGTKKIQYF.

This clonotype was observed many times. An end of the junction does not agree with germline; a read error may underlie this. This chain links TRBV7-9 with TRBJ1-5, with 7 nucleotides matching TRBD1. The CDR3 spans 15 residues. Looked up from germline, CDR1 is SEHNR and CDR2 is FQNEAQ (reference sequence). Here the CDR3 reads CASSPTTGKGQPQNF. The CDR3 region has the DNA TGTGCCAGCAGCCCAACGACAGGGAAGGGCCAGCCCCAGAATTTT.

The table lists this clonotype with many counts. The rearrangement joins TRBV18 to TRBJ2-7; D unclear. CDR3 size: 14 residues. Germline loops: CDR1 KGHSH, CDR2 LQKENI. V shed 3 bases and J shed 5 bases, with 14 bases lying between them. The CDR3 loop reads CASSPRGQADEQYF. The DNA of the CDR3 is TGTGCCAGCTCACCCCGAGGCCAGGCCGACGAGCAGTACTTC.

This clonotype has at least ten counts. The CDR3, as DNA: TGTGCCAGCGGGCGGGCAGAGGGTACCAAAAACATTCAGTACTTC. This gives the protein CASGRAEGTKNIQYF. This chain links TRBV12-3 or TRBV12-4 with TRBJ2-4, with TRBD2 as a possible D gene (5 bases). V lost 8 bases to trimming and J lost 2 bases, with 16 bases between them. This CDR3 is built from 15 residues.

This clonotype was recorded many times. The rearrangement links TRBV7-3 to TRBJ2-7; 8 bases are a match to TRBD1. CDR3 length equals 16 residues. V trimming: 5 bases; J trimming: 1 base; junction bases outside the gene matches: 10. Per germline, CDR1 SGHTA and CDR2 FQGTGA. The CDR3 reads CASSPQWTGLSYEQYF. The CDR3 coding sequence is TGTGCCAGCAGCCCCCAATGGACAGGGCTATCCTACGAGCAGTACTTC.

This clonotype was picked up many times. V usage is TRBV7-9 and J usage is TRBJ2-7; no clear D gene. V shed 5 bases and J shed 0 bases, with 5 bases lying between them. The CDR3 loop spans 12 amino acids. CDR1 and CDR2 from the germline V gene are SEHNR and FQNEAQ (reference sequence). The CDR3 spells CASSTHSYEQYF. CDR3 sequence (DNA): TGTGCCAGCAGCACGCACTCCTACGAGCAGTACTTC.

This clonotype showed up many times. The chain uses TRBV5-1 and TRBJ1-5; 9 nucleotides agree with TRBD1. The V segment lost 9 bases and the J segment 3 bases; nucleotides outside the gene matches: 7. CDR3 length: 14 amino acids. Germline V CDR1 and CDR2: SGHRS, YFSETQ. The CDR3 nucleotides are TGCGCCATCGAGGACAGGGGAGACAATCAGCCCCAGCATTTT. Its protein product is CAIEDRGDNQPQHF.

This clonotype has a count of ten or more. The V call is TRBV7-9, the J call TRBJ2-7, with D uncertain. CDR1 SEHNR and CDR2 FQNEAQ come from the germline V gene (reference sequence). The CDR3 has 13 amino acids. The V and J ends lost 5 bases and 2 bases respectively, with 10 bases between them. The CDR3 loop reads CASSPDPAYEQYF. CDR3 bases: TGTGCCAGCAGCCCCGACCCCGCCTACGAGCAGTACTTC. Combining the CDR3 with reference TRBV7-9 and TRBJ2-7 gives the whole variable domain DTGVSQNPRHKITKRGQNVTFRCDPISEHNRLYWYRQTLGQGPEFLTYFQNEAQLEKSRLLSDRFSAERPKGSFSTLEIQRTEQGDSAMYLCASSPDPAYEQYFGPGTRLTVT.

Many counts were recorded for this clonotype. The rearrangement links TRBV20-1 to TRBJ1-5; possibly TRBD1 for D (5 bases). The ends were cut back, 5 bases at V and 0 bases at J, with 11 bases in the middle. The CDR3 length is 14 residues. The germline gives CDR1 DFQATT, CDR2 SNEGSKA (reference sequence). The CDR3 loop reads CSASGSYSNQPQHF. As DNA, the CDR3 is TGCAGTGCTTCAGGGTCGTATAGCAATCAGCCCCAGCATTTT.

This chain uses TRBV7-2 with TRBJ2-7; D unresolved. Germline assignment: CDR1 SGHTA and CDR2 FQGNSA. The CDR3 consists of 13 residues. Trimming shortened V by 3 bases and J by 7 bases, and 13 bases separated the two germline ends. The CDR3 DNA sequence: TGTGCCAGCAGCTTCACAGTGGGCGGTGAGCAGTACTTC. This gives the protein CASSFTVGGEQYF.

This clonotype was picked up many times. The V call is TRBV5-1, the J call TRBJ2-5, with TRBD2 matching 9 bases. CDR3 length: 14 amino acids. Germline CDR1 and CDR2: SGHRS and YFSETQ. Trimming removed 1 base from V and 5 bases from J; junction bases left unmatched: 3. In DNA form, the CDR3 reads TGCGCCAGCAGCTTGAGCGGGAGGTGGGAGACCCAGTACTTC. It yields the protein CASSLSGRWETQYF.